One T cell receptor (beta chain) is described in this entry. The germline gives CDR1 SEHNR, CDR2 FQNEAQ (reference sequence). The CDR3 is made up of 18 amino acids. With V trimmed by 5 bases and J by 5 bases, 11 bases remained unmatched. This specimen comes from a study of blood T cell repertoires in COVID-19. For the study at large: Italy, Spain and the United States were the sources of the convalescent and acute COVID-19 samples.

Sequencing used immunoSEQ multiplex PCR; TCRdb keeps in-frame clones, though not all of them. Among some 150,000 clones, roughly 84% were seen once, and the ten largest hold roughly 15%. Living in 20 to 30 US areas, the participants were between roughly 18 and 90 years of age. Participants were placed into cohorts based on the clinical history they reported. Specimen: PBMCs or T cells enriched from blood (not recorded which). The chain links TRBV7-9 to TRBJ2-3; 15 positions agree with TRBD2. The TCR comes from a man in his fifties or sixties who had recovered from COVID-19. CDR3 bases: TGTGCCAGCAGCCAAAAAAGGGGACTAGCGGGGGGCGTAGATACGCAGTATTTT. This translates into CASSQKRGLAGGVDTQYF.